This T cell receptor (beta chain) was recorded in a study of neoadjuvant anti-PD-1 for oral cavity cancer (dated by TCRdb to the early 2020s). General notes on the study: Before undergoing curative-intent surgical resection, most patients got three to four biweekly nivolumab doses at 3 mg/kg. Under RECIST 1.1, patients with complete response, partial response or stable disease were classed as responders, and patients with progression were classed as non-responders. Patients who did not progress were given a fourth nivolumab dose at about day 43 and had definitive surgical resection on days 50-56. The parent correlative cohort included roughly 12 patients, with an approximately 30% response rate. Paper-wide results and their limitations: Greater tumor shrinkage was correlated with larger post-treatment sizes of preexisting intratumoral clones, suggesting that expansion of preexisting clones contributed to response. Higher pretreatment blood Treg/Th17 ratios correlated with both higher pretreatment blood TCRbeta clonality and lower post-treatment tumor TCRbeta clonality. The TCR analyses had only a few patients in each response group, and the authors called for validation in larger cohorts.

This sample's time point label indicates: after neoadjuvant nivolumab, at surgical resection. Patients were newly diagnosed with stage II-IVA oral cavity squamous cell carcinoma and had received no prior systemic or radiation treatment. The cohort consisted of patients with HPV-negative, locally advanced oral cavity squamous cell carcinoma. Samples came from a longitudinal correlative study of a single-arm phase II trial of neoadjuvant nivolumab in oral cavity squamous cell carcinoma. Genomic DNA-based TCRbeta sequencing was performed on subject-matched pre- and post-treatment PBMCs and tumors from three responders and three non-responders. For tumor tissue, genomic DNA extraction relied on the Maxwell RSC DNA from Tissue kit. In the case of this clone: No antigen is known for it. No base quality information exists; no much larger clone differs at one position.

Here V drops 2 bases and J drops 6 bases, and the junction holds 7 bases not matched to any gene. According to the germline V gene, CDR1 reads SGDLS and CDR2 reads YYNGEE. There are 14 amino acids in the CDR3, from cysteine to phenylalanine inclusive. Of the read, only the CDR3 DNA is kept; its 42 bases are in frame from base 1. For survey sequencing of tumor libraries, mostly 4.8 ug of input genomic DNA was used, and two replicates were run per sample. TCRbeta libraries were prepared with the immunoSEQ hsTCRbeta kit according to the manufacturer's instructions. The completed libraries were mixed into a single pool at 3 nM, then sequenced with an Illumina NovaSeq 6000 S4 flow cell. The published analysis was carried out like this. The immunoSEQ Analyzer handled quality control and preprocessing of the raw data. The analysis was limited to productive rearrangements, and each clonotype was defined by a unique CDR3 amino acid sequence. Repertoire clonality was estimated as the Gini-Simpson index, computed with the R package tcR. Student's t test was used to compare Gini indices, while Pearson correlation assessed associations with tumor size change. TCRdb limited this immuneACCESS table to in-frame rearrangements with V and J called. A share of clones is missing; checked studies link under half to unresolved V genes, and the rest is unexplained. V and J calls plus clone size are reproduced from that table; the DNA served to infer D and trimming. The sample includes 20,000 to 25,000 clones, with 35% to 55% observed a single time. The ten largest make up under 40% of the sample.

The sequence derives from a person aged 35-79 years with oral cavity squamous cell carcinoma. The chain is assembled from TRBV9 and TRBJ2-7; 8 middle bases align to TRBD2. Sequencing was performed on tumor tissue, taken after nivolumab (anti-PD-1) treatment. The DNA sequence reads TGTGCCAGCAGCGTGGACTCGGGAGGGATCGAGCAGTACTTC. Protein translation: CASSVDSGGIEQYF.